This T cell receptor (beta chain) was profiled in a study of blood T cell repertoires in COVID-19 (dated by TCRdb to the early 2020s). In the study overall: Collaborator samples came from the United States, Italy and Spain and covered acute and convalescent phases of COVID-19. Where available, HLA class I and class II types were taken from metadata supplied by the sample provider and were not determined by assay-based typing. Samples came from the ongoing ImmuneRACE study (first 160 participants) plus 1,254 subjects from 6 global collaborators. The prospective study material was composed of cDNA or gDNA derived from T cells, B-cell-depleted T cells, or PBMCs. The sample metadata nearly always contained a de-identified subject ID, COVID-19 status, age in years and sex. The repertoires were released in a freely available public database meant as a resource for research on the immune response to SARS-CoV-2. Subjects who had been exposed to COVID-19, were actively infected with it, or had recovered from it provided the deeply sampled blood TCRbeta repertoires that made up the dataset.

TCRbeta CDR3 regions were amplified from genomic DNA using the immunoSEQ Assay, a bias-controlled multiplex PCR. Per the original workflow: The number of nucleated cells in each sample was estimated by amplification of reference gene primers within the assay. To quantify the absolute abundance of each unique TCRbeta CDR3 rearrangement, sequence reads were collapsed and filtered. Productive Simpson clonality was computed per sample as the square root of Simpson's diversity index over productive rearrangements. The table comes from immuneACCESS by way of TCRdb, which keeps in-frame sequences with V and J called. Part of the clones is missing from these tables; in studies checked, under half for an unresolved V gene and the rest for unknown reasons. D and trimming come from the DNA, and the V and J calls and clone size come from that table. For this sample there are just under 250,000 clones; approximately 86% appear just once. The ten largest clones capture about 2.9% of the sample.

Another Seattle source contributed samples from volunteer blood donors who had recovered from COVID-19. Each collaborating institution followed its own protocols to collect whole blood in K2EDTA tubes. For TCRbeta analysis, collaborators shipped samples in one of three forms: frozen whole blood, isolated PBMCs, or DNA extracted from either of those sample types. The germline V gene specifies MNHNS as CDR1 and SASEGT as CDR2. Unmatched junction bases come to 10, with V trimmed by 3 bases and J by 3 bases. The CDR3 numbers 17 residues from cysteine through phenylalanine. The CDR3 DNA has 51 bases and is translated from base 1. With regard to this clone: Its antigen is currently not known. One base away there is no much larger clone; base qualities are not given.

Summary of the overall study and its limitations: Clinical and demographic metadata were provided uncurated, with the amount varying by source and participant.

The sequence derives from a woman aged 25-40 years who had recovered from COVID-19. The V gene is TRBV6-1 and the J gene is TRBJ1-1, with 10 middle bases fitting TRBD1. The material sequenced was peripheral blood. The nucleotide sequence reads TGTGCCAGCAGTGACCTTTTGACAGGGGGCGGACACACTGAAGCTTTCTTT. The encoded protein is CASSDLLTGGGHTEAFF.